This T cell receptor beta chain was identified during a study of blood T cell repertoires in COVID-19. Trimming pared 1 base from V and 2 bases from J, leaving 12 bases between. Germline V lookup: CDR1 SGHTA, CDR2 FQGTGA. This CDR3 region has 16 residues. Profiling relied on immunoSEQ multiplex PCR, and the TCRdb table lists in-frame clones only, not all of them. The data hold about 270,000 clones, with about 85% observed a single time. This clone was seen a single time. This sequence originates from a human donor in a cohort sampled during active COVID-19. Specimen: peripheral blood. This chain connects TRBV7-3 to TRBJ2-1; the D gene is possibly TRBD1 (6 bases). The CDR3 DNA sequence: TGTGCCAGCAGCTTAATGGCAGGGGTTACCTACAATGAGCAGTTCTTC. Protein: CASSLMAGVTYNEQFF.